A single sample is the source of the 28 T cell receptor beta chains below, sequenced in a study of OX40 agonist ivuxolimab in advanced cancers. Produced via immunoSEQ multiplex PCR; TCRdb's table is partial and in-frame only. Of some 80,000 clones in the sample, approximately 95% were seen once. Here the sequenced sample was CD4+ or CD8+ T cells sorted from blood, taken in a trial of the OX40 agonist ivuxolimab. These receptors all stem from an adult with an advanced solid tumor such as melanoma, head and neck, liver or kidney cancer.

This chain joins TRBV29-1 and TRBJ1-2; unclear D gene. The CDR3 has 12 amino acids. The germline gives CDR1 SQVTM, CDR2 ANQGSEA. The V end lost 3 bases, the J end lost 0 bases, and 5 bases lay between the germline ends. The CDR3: CSVDGANYGYTF. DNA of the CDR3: TGCAGCGTTGACGGAGCTAACTATGGCTACACCTTC.

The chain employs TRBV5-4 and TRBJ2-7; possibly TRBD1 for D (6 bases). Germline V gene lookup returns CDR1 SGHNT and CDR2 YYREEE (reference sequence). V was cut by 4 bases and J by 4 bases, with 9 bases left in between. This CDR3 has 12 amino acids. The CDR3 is CASSDDRYEQYF. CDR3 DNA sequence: TGTGCCAGCAGCGATGACAGGTACGAGCAGTACTTC. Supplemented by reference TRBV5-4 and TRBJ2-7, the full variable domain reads ETGVTQSPTHLIKTRGQQVTLRCSSQSGHNTVSWYQQALGQGPQFIFQYYREEENGRGNFPPRFSGLQFPNYSSELNVNALELDDSALYLCASSDDRYEQYFGPGTRLTVT.

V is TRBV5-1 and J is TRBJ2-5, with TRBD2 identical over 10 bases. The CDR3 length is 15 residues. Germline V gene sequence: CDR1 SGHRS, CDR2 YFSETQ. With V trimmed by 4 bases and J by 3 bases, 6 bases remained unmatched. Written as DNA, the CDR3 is TGCGCCAGCAGCCCCTGGACTAGCGGAGAAGAGACCCAGTACTTC. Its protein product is CASSPWTSGEETQYF. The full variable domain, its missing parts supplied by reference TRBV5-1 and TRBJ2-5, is KAGVTQTPRYLIKTRGQQVTLSCSPISGHRSVSWYQQTPGQGLQFLFEYFSETQRNKGNFPGRFSGRQFSNSRSEMNVSTLELGDSALYLCASSPWTSGEETQYFGPGTRLLVL.

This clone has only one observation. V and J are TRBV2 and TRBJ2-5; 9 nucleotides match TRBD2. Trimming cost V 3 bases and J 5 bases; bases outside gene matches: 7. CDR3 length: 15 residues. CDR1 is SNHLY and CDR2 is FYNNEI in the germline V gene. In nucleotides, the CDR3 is TGTGCCAGCAGTGATGCTAGCGGGAACGGTGAGACCCAGTACTTC. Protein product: CASSDASGNGETQYF.

The CDR3 loop is CASSARPRVEGNYGYTF. Written as DNA, the CDR3 is TGTGCCAGCAGTGCGAGGCCCCGGGTAGAGGGGAACTATGGCTACACCTTC. The chain carries TRBV9 and TRBJ1-2; D is possibly TRBD1 (5 bases). V gave up 5 bases and J gave up 2 bases, with 22 bases separating them. The CDR3 is 17 amino acids. Germline loops: CDR1 SGDLS, CDR2 YYNGEE.

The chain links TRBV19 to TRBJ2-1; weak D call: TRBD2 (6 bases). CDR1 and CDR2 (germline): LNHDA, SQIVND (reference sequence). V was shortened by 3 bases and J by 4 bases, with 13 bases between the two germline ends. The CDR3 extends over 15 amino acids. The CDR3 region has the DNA TGTGCCAGTAGTATTACCGGGGGTGGATACAATGAGCAGTTCTTC. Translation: CASSITGGGYNEQFF. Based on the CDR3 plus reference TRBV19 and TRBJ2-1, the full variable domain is DGGITQSPKYLFRKEGQNVTLSCEQNLNHDAMYWYRQDPGQGLRLIYYSQIVNDFQKGDIAEGYSVSREKKESFPLTVTSAQKNPTAFYLCASSITGGGYNEQFFGPGTRLTVL.

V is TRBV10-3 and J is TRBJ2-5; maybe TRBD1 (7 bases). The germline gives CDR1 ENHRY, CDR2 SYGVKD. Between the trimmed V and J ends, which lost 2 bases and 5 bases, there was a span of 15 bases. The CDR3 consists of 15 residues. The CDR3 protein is CAISERTGGGETQYF. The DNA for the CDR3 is TGTGCCATCAGTGAGAGGACAGGTGGAGGGGAGACCCAGTACTTC.

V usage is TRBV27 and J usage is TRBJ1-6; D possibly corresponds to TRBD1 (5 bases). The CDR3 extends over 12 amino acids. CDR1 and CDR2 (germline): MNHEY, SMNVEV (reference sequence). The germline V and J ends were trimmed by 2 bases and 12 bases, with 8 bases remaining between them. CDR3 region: CASSLSGGPLHF. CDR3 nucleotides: TGTGCCAGCAGTTTAAGTGGGGGACCCCTCCACTTT.

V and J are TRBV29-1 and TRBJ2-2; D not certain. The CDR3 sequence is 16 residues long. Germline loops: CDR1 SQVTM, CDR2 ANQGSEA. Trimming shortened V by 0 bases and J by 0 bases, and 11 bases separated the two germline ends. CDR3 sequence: CSVEEGLGSNTGELFF. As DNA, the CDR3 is TGCAGCGTTGAAGAGGGTCTAGGCTCGAACACCGGGGAGCTGTTTTTT.

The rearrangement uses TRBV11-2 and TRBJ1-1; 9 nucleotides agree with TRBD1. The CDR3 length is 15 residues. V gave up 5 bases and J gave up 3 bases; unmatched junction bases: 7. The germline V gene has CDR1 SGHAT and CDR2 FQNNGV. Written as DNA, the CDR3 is TGTGCCAGCAGCCCCGGGGACAGGGCCTACACTGAAGCTTTCTTT. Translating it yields CASSPGDRAYTEAFF.

The chain's CDR3 is CASSLVRTGDNEQFF. In nucleotides, the CDR3 is TGCGCCAGCAGCTTAGTTCGGACAGGGGACAATGAGCAGTTCTTC. This rearrangement joins TRBV5-1 to TRBJ2-1; 9 bases are shared with TRBD1. V shed 2 bases, J shed 5 bases, and the junction held 5 bases outside the gene matches. This CDR3 contains 15 residues. Germline V gene lookup returns CDR1 SGHRS and CDR2 YFSETQ. Complete variable domain (other parts from reference TRBV5-1 and TRBJ2-1): KAGVTQTPRYLIKTRGQQVTLSCSPISGHRSVSWYQQTPGQGLQFLFEYFSETQRNKGNFPGRFSGRQFSNSRSEMNVSTLELGDSALYLCASSLVRTGDNEQFFGPGTRLTVL.

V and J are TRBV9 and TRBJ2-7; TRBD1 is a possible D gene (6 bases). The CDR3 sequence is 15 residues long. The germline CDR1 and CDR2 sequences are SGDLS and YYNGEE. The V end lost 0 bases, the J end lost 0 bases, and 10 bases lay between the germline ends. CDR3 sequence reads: CASSVVGHYSYEQYF. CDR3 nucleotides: TGTGCCAGCAGCGTAGTGGGACACTACTCCTACGAGCAGTACTTC.

CDR3 sequence reads: CASSGRTDWGNQPQHF. The CDR3 nucleotides are TGTGCCAGCAGCGGACGGACAGATTGGGGCAATCAGCCCCAGCATTTT. This chain joins TRBV7-2 and TRBJ1-5, with a weak D call TRBD1 (6 bases). This CDR3 has 16 residues. V shed 5 bases and J shed 2 bases, with 16 bases lying between them. CDR1 is SGHTA, CDR2 FQGNSA, per germline.

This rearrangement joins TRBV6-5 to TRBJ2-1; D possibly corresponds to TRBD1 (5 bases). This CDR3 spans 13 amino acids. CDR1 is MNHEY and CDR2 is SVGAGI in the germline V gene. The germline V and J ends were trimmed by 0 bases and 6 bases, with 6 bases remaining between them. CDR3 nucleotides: TGTGCCAGCAGTTACTCAAGGGGCAATGAGCAGTTCTTC. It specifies CASSYSRGNEQFF.

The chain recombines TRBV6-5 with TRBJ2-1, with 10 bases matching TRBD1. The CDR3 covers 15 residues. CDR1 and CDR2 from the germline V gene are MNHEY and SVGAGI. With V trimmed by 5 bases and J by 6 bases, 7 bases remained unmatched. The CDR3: CASSAGQGVGNEQFF. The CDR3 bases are TGTGCCAGCAGTGCTGGACAGGGGGTCGGCAATGAGCAGTTCTTC.

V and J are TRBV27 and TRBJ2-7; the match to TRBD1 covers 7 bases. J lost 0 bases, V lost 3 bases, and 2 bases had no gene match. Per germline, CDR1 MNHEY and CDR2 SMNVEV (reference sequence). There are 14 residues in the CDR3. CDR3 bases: TGTGCCAGCAGTTTGAGGGGGCCCTCCTACGAGCAGTACTTC. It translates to CASSLRGPSYEQYF.

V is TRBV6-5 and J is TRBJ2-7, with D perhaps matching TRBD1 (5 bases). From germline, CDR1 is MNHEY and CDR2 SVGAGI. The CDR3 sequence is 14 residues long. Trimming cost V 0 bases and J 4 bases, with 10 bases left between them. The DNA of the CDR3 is TGTGCCAGCAGTTACTCGTGGCAGGGTTACGAGCAGTACTTC. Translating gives CASSYSWQGYEQYF.

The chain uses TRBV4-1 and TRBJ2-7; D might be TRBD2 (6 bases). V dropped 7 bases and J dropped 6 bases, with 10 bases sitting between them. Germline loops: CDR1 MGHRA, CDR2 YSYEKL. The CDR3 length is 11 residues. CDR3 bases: TGCGCCAGCAATGAGGGAGGCGAGCAGTACTTC. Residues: CASNEGGEQYF.

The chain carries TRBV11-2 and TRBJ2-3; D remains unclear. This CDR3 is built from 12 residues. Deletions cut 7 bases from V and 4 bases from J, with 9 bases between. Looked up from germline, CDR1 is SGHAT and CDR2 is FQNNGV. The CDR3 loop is CASTIKADTQYF. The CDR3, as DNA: TGTGCCAGCACCATAAAGGCAGATACGCAGTATTTT.

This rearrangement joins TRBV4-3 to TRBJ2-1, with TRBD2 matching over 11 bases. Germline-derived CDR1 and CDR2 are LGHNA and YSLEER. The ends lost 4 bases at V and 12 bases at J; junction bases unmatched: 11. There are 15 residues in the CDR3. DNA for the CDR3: TGCGCCAGCAGCCCAGAGCCTAGCGGGAGGTGGTGGCAGTTCTTC. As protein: CASSPEPSGRWWQFF.

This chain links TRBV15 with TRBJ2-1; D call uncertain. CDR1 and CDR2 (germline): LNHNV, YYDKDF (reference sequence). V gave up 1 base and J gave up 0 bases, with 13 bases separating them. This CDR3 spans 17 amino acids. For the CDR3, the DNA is TGTGCCACCAGCAGAGTAAACGCGAAGAGCTCCTACAATGAGCAGTTCTTC. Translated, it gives CATSRVNAKSSYNEQFF.

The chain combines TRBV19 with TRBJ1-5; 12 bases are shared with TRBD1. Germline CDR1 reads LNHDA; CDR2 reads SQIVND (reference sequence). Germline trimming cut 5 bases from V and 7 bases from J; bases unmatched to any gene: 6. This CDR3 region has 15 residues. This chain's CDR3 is CASSFRDRGHQPQHF. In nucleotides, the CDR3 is TGTGCCAGTAGTTTTAGGGACAGGGGGCACCAGCCCCAGCATTTT. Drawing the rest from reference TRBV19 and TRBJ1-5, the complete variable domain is DGGITQSPKYLFRKEGQNVTLSCEQNLNHDAMYWYRQDPGQGLRLIYYSQIVNDFQKGDIAEGYSVSREKKESFPLTVTSAQKNPTAFYLCASSFRDRGHQPQHFGDGTRLSIL.

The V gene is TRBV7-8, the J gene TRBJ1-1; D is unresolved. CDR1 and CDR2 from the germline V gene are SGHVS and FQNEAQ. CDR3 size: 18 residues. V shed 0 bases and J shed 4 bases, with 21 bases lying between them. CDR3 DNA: TGTGCCAGCAGCTTAGCGCTAAAGGGCGCAAGTAGTGGCACTGAAGCTTTCTTT. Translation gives CASSLALKGASSGTEAFF.

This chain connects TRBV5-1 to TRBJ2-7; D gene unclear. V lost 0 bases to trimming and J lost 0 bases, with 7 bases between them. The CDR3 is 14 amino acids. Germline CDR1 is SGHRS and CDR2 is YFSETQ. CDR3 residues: CASSLGTLSYEQYF. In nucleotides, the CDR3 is TGCGCCAGCAGCTTGGGGACCCTCTCCTACGAGCAGTACTTC.

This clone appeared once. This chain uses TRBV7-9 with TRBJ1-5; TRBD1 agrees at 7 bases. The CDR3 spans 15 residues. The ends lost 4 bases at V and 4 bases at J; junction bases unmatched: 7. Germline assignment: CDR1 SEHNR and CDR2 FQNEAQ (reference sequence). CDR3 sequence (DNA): TGTGCCAGCAGCTCGTGGCAGGGGGTTAATCAGCCCCAGCATTTT. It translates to CASSSWQGVNQPQHF.

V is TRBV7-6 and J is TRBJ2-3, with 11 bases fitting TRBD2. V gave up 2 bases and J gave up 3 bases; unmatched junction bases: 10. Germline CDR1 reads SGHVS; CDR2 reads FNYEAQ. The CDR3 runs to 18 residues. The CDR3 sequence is CASSLRSGGAIFTDTQYF. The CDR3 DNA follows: TGTGCCAGCAGCTTACGTAGCGGGGGGGCCATTTTTACAGATACGCAGTATTTT.

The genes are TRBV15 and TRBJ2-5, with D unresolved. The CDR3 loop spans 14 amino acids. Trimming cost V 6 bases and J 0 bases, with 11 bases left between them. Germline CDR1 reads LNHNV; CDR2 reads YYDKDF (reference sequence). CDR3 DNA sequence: TGTGCCACCAGGCCGGATCGATACCAAGAGACCCAGTACTTC. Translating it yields CATRPDRYQETQYF.

CDR3 coding DNA: TGTGCCAGCAGCCCGCCGGACAGAACCTACGAGCAGTACTTC. Translated, it gives CASSPPDRTYEQYF. This chain joins TRBV7-9 and TRBJ2-7, with a tentative D call TRBD1 (6 bases). V lost 5 bases and J lost 2, with 13 bases in between. The CDR3 has 14 amino acids. Germline V CDR1 and CDR2: SEHNR, FQNEAQ (reference sequence).